The entry that follows covers one T cell receptor beta chain sequence. The target antigen is unknown. This may be a read error, as it is one base from a much larger clone. Noted time point: newly diagnosed GD, antithyroid drugs for less than 3 months. After RNA was extracted from PBMCs, the TCR library was made from it. Into tubes containing EDTA, roughly 8.8 milliliters of peripheral blood were drawn. V lost 0 bases to trimming and J lost 11 bases, with 13 bases between them. The CDR3 runs to 13 residues. The germline V gene has CDR1 LGHNA and CDR2 YSLEER. The sample is drawn from a study of regulatory T cells in long-lasting Graves disease. Study background: Graves' patients diagnosed newly had used antithyroid drugs under 3 months.

The TCR beta library used iRepertoire HTBI primers with Arm-PCR amplification of CDR3. Each CDR3 protein gets one entry after TCRdb re-called the multiplex PCR reads with MiXCR. The data contain under 300,000 distinct CDR3 sequences, roughly 18% of them singletons. Whole-study results and caveats: The analysis examined peripheral blood only and excluded thyroid tissue. Clonotypes that were public and shared totalled fewer than 3,500 in persistent patients versus roughly 1,000 in new patients.

The clonotype comes from a female donor with Graves disease. This specimen consisted of peripheral blood mononuclear cells (PBMCs), obtained at new diagnosis, from a patient treated with antithyroid drugs. The V and J genes are TRBV4-3 and TRBJ2-5; D might be TRBD2 (6 bases). The CDR3 nucleotides are TGCGCCAGCAGCCAAGACTCCTCGGGGGTGCAGTACTTC. This encodes CASSQDSSGVQYF.